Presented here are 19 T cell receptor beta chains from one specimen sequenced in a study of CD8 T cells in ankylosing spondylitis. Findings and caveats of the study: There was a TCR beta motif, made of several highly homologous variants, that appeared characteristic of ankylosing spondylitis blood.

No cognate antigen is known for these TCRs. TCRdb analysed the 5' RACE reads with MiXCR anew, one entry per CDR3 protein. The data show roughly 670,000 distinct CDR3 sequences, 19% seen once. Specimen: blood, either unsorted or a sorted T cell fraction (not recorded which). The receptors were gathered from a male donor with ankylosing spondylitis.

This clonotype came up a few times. CDR3 sequence (DNA): TGTGCCAGCATCAACATTAGGGAGGGGCGCACAGATACGCAGTATTTT. Protein sequence: CASINIREGRTDTQYF. V is TRBV7-3 and J is TRBJ2-3, with TRBD2 matching 7 bases. J was trimmed by 1 base and V by 7 bases; bases with no gene match: 11. CDR1 is SGHTA and CDR2 is FQGTGA in the germline V gene. The CDR3 has 16 residues.

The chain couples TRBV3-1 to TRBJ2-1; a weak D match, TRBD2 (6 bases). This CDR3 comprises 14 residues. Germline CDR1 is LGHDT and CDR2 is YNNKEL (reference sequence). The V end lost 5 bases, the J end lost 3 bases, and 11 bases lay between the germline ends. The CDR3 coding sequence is TGTGCCAGCAGCTTTCCGGGACTCTACAATGAGCAGTTCTTC. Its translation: CASSFPGLYNEQFF.

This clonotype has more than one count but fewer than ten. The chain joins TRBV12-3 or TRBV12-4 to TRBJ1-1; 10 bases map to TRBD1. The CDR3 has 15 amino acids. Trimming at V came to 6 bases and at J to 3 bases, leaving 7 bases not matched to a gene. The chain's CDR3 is CASSSDRGLDTEAFF. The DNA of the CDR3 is TGTGCCAGCAGCTCCGACAGGGGGCTCGACACTGAAGCTTTCTTT.

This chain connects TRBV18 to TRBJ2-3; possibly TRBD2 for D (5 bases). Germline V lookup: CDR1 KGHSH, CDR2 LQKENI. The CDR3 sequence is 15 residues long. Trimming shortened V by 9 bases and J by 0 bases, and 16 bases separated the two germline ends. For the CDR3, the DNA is TGTGCCAGTAAAGAGCGAGGGAGTAGCACAGATACGCAGTATTTT. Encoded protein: CASKERGSSTDTQYF.

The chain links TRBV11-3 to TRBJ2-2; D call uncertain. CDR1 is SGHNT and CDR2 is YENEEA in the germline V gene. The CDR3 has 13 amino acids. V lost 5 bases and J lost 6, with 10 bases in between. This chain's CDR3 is CASSLVAAGELFF. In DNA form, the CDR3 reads TGTGCCAGCAGCCTGGTAGCTGCCGGGGAGCTGTTTTTT.

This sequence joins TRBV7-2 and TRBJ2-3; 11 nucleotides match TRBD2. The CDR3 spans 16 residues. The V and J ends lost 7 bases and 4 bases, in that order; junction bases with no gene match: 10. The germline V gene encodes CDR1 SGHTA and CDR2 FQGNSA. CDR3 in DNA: TGTGCCAGCACACGTAGCGGGGGGGCCCCGCCAGATACGCAGTATTTT. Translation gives CASTRSGGAPPDTQYF. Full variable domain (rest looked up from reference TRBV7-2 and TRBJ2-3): GAGVSQSPSNKVTEKGKDVELRCDPISGHTALYWYRQSLGQGLEFLIYFQGNSAPDKSGLPSDRFSAERTGGSVSTLTIQRTQQEDSAVYLCASTRSGGAPPDTQYFGPGTRLTVL.

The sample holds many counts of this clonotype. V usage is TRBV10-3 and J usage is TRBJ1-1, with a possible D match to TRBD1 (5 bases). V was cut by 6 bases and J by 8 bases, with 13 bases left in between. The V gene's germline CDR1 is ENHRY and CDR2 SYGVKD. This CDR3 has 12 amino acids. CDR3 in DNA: TGTGCCATCAGAGGGACGGAACGAGAAGCTTTCTTT. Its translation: CAIRGTEREAFF.

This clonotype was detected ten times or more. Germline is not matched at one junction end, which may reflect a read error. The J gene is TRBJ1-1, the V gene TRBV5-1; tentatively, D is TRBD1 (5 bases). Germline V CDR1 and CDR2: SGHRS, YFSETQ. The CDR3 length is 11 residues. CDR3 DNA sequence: TGTGCCAGTAGTCTGGGGCTTGAAGCTTTCTTT. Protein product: CASSLGLEAFF.

CDR3 DNA: TGTGCCAGCAGTTTGGGGGGGACAGGGGGCTTCAATGAGCAGTTCTTC. This gives the protein CASSLGGTGGFNEQFF. The V gene is TRBV28, the J gene TRBJ2-1; 12 bases are shared with TRBD1. V shed 3 bases and J 6 bases; nucleotides not matched to a gene: 6. Germline CDR1 and CDR2: MDHEN and SYDVKM. The CDR3 spans 16 residues.

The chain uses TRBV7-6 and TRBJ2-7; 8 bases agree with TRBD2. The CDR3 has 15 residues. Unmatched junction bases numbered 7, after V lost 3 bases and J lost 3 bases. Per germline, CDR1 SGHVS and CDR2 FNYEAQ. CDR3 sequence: CASSLAGGRFYEQYF. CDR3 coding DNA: TGTGCCAGCAGCTTGGCTGGCGGGAGGTTCTACGAGCAGTACTTC.

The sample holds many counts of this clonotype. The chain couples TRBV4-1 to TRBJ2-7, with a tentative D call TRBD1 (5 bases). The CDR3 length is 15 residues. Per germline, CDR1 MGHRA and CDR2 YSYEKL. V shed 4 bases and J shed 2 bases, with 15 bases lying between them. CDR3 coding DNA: TGCGCCAGCAGCCCTTACATCCAGGGAACCTACGAGCAGTACTTC. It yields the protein CASSPYIQGTYEQYF.

This chain's CDR3 is CASSPGHSKGTEAFF. The CDR3 coding sequence is TGTGCCAGCAGTCCCGGACACTCTAAGGGCACTGAAGCTTTCTTT. The chain employs TRBV27 and TRBJ1-1; possible D gene TRBD1, 5 bases. CDR1 and CDR2 (germline): MNHEY, SMNVEV (reference sequence). V lost 5 bases, J lost 4 bases, and 17 bases lay in between. The CDR3 extends over 15 amino acids.

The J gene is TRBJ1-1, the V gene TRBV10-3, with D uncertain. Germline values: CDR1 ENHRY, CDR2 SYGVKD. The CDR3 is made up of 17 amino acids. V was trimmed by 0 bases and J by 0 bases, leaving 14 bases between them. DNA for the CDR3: TGTGCCATCAGTGAGTCCCCGCTCCGAAGCTTGAACACTGAAGCTTTCTTT. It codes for CAISESPLRSLNTEAFF.

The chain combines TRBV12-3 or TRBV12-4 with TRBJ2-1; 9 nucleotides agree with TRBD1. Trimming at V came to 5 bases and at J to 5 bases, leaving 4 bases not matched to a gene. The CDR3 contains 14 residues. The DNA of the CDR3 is TGTGCCAGCAGTCGGGACAGGGTAGACAATGAGCAGTTCTTC. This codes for CASSRDRVDNEQFF.

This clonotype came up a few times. CDR3 region: CSVEVVLAGGHYNEQFF. The CDR3 coding sequence is TGCAGCGTTGAAGTGGTTCTAGCGGGGGGGCACTACAATGAGCAGTTCTTC. The chain has TRBV29-1 and TRBJ2-1; TRBD2 matches at 12 bases. The CDR3 sequence is 17 residues long. With V trimmed by 1 base and J by 3 bases, 7 bases remained unmatched. Per the germline V gene, CDR1 is SQVTM and CDR2 is ANQGSEA.

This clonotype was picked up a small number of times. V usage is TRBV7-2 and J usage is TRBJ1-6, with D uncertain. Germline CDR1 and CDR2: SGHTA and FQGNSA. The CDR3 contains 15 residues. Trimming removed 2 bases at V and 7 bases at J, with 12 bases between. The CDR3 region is CASSLRGRGNSPLHF. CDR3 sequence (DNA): TGTGCCAGCAGCTTAAGAGGCAGAGGGAATTCACCCCTCCACTTT.

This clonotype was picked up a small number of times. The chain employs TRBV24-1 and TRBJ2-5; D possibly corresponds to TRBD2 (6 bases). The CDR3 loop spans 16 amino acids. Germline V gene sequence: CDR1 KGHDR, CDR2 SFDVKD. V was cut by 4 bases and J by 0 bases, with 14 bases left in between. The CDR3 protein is CATSEAAGKHQETQYF. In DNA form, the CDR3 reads TGTGCCACCAGTGAAGCAGCGGGCAAACACCAAGAGACCCAGTACTTC.

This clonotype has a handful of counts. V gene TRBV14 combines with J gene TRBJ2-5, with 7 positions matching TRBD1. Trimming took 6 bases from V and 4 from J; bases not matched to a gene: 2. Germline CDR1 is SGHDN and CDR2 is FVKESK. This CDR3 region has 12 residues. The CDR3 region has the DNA TGTGCCAGCAGATACAGGGGAGAGACCCAGTACTTC. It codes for CASRYRGETQYF.

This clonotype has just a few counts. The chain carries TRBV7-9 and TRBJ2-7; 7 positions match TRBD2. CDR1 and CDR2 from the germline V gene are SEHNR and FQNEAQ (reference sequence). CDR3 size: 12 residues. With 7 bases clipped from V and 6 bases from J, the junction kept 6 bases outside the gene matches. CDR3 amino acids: CASTLWGGEQYF. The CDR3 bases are TGTGCCAGCACCCTGTGGGGGGGCGAGCAGTACTTC.